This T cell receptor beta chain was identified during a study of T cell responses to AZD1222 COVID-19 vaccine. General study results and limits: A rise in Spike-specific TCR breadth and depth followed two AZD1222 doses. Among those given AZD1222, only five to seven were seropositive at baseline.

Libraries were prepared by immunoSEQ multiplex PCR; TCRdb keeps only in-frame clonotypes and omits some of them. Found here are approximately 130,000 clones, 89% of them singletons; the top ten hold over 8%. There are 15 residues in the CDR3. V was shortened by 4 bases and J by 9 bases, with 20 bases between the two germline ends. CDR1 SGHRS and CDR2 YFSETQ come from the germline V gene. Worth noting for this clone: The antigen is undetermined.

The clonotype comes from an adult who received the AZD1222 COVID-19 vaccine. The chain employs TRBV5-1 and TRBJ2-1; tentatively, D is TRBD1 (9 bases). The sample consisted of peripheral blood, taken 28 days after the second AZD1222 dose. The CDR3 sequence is CASSPGGTGLGEQFF. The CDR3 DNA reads TGCGCCAGCAGCCCGGGGGGGACAGGGTTGGGTGAGCAGTTCTTC.